This T cell receptor beta chain comes out of a study of blood T cell repertoires in COVID-19. Residents of about two dozen US areas, aged roughly 18 to 90 years, made up the participants. Original methodology: Nucleated cell number was recorded as an estimate derived from reference gene primer amplification. Profiled with immunoSEQ multiplex PCR; TCRdb holds only in-frame clones, not every one. V, J and clone size derive from that table, while D and trimming were established from the DNA sequence. The table has a few hundred thousand clones, approximately 88% seen once; the top ten hold 5% to 6%. CDR1 is SNHLY and CDR2 is FYNNEI in the germline V gene. Between the trimmed V and J ends, which lost 6 bases and 2 bases, there was a span of 8 bases. The CDR3 has 12 amino acids.

The V and J genes are TRBV2 and TRBJ2-7; maybe TRBD1 (5 bases). Sequencing input: PBMCs or T cells enriched from blood (not recorded which). This sequence originates from a man aged 30 to 39 who had recovered from COVID-19. The CDR3 region has the DNA TGTGCCAGCAGGACAGAGACCTACGAGCAGTACTTC. The encoded protein is CASRTETYEQYF.